This T cell receptor (beta chain) was recorded in a study of response to subunit inactivated influenza vaccine. Using its own MiXCR run on the RT-PCR reads, TCRdb lists one record per CDR3 protein. This sample carries under 200,000 distinct CDR3 sequences, around a tenth of them seen once, and the ten largest clones take approximately 39%. CDR3 length equals 14 residues. V dropped 1 base and J dropped 3 bases, with 8 bases sitting between them. The V gene's germline CDR1 is MNHEY and CDR2 SMNVEV (reference sequence). This clonotype was seen only a few times. Antigen unknown. Study results and limitations: Authors suggested each seasonal flu vaccination may recruit only limited numbers of new T cells.

The gene calls are TRBV27 and TRBJ2-3; the D gene is possibly TRBD2 (6 bases). Sequenced material: CD8+ T cells sorted from PBMCs, taken about 23 months after vaccination. The sequence was obtained from a man between 50 and 69 years old who received an inactivated influenza vaccine. The CDR3 DNA follows: TGTGCCAGCAGTTTATGGGCGGGGACAGATACGCAGTATTTT. It encodes CASSLWAGTDTQYF.